This T cell receptor beta chain emerged from a study of blood T cells in healthy people across ages. Of note for this clonotype: Its cognate antigen is unknown.

Trimming left V 4 bases short and J 0 bases short, with 10 bases between. This CDR3 contains 15 residues. Germline V gene data show CDR1 as LGHDT and CDR2 as YNNKEL (reference sequence). General study results and limits: Those diversity estimates obtained from one million T cells were thought to be underestimates.

Then a second PCR, running roughly 7 to 11 cycles, was carried out with a sample-barcoded 5' primer and a J-beta primer mix. MiXCR, applied by TCRdb to the 5' RACE reads, yields one record per CDR3 protein. Of around 990,000 distinct CDR3 sequences in the sample, approximately 38% were seen once. Input material: blood. This clonotype originated in a man aged 18 to 29 in good health. This chain uses TRBV3-1 with TRBJ1-3, with D uncertain. The DNA for the CDR3 is TGTGCCAGCAGCCTCGGGGTAGACTCTGGAAACACCATATATTTT. Its translation is CASSLGVDSGNTIYF.